The following is a T cell receptor (beta chain) sequence with its context. No cognate antigen has been identified for it. No base quality values were provided; no much bigger clone lies one nucleotide off. The donors were healthy, HIV-negative adults who had no recently reported acute infections or vaccinations. Only Caucasian adults living in Nashville, Tennessee, USA were represented among the donors. Magnetic negative selection was used to enrich CD4+ T cells, after which naive cells were positively selected on CD45RA and the negative fraction became the memory subset. Blood was obtained by leukapheresis, after which PBMCs were separated by Ficoll-Histopaque density gradient centrifugation and cryopreserved in liquid nitrogen vapor phase. Purity and quantity of every magnetically sorted T cell population were checked by analytical flow cytometry. Genomic DNA was isolated from each sorted fraction and quantified by UV absorbance on a Nanodrop 2000c.

TCR CDR3 regions were amplified from genomic DNA by multiplex PCR using the deep immunoSEQ assay. Extracted genomic DNA from each cell subset was spread evenly across all wells of several immunoSEQ 96-well plates, with each plate serving as a replicate. For sorted subsets, each replicate PCR was loaded with around 220 ng genomic DNA, equivalent to 30,000 or so T cell genomes. The purified libraries were quantified using a Qubit 3.0 fluorometer, sized with a Bioanalyzer 2100, and then quantified again using the KAPA Library Quantification kit. Each immunoSEQ 96-well plate was sequenced on its own single-read 150-cycle Illumina NextSeq 550 flow cell. For the original study's pipeline: Because the immunoSEQ output held only junctional sequences and lacked quality scores, the filtering could not match the filtering applied to full-length reads. Sequences were annotated with PyIR, a Python wrapper for IgBLAST v1.9, using IMGT germline references to assign V/J genes and CDR3. Reads were filtered out if the reads had weak V/J assignments (E-value above 1e-6), no CDR3, stop codons, out-of-frame junctions, or ambiguous translated residues. V3J clonotypes were defined as sequences sharing an identical inferred V gene, J gene, and CDR3 amino acid sequence. The percentage overlap between two repertoires was calculated by dividing the number of shared unique clonotypes by the size of the smaller repertoire. RTK rarefaction, the Chao1 estimator, and Recon v2.1 estimates of unobserved clonotypes were used to assess repertoire richness. OLGA was used to compute generation probabilities for all TCRbeta clonotypes that the gDNA method yielded from a few donors. TCRdb re-hosts the immuneACCESS table, in-frame sequences only. Its copies lack some clones; in the studies checked, an unresolved V gene accounts for under half of them, and the cause for the rest is not known. The V and J calls and clone size come from that table; D and trimming were worked out from the DNA. The table for this sample lists 2 million to 2.5 million clones; roughly 96% of them were counted only once. 0.1% to 0.15% of the sample comes from the top ten.

The sample belongs to a study of shared clonotypes between healthy human individuals (dated by TCRdb to 2020 to 2021). Regarding the research as a whole: A couple of women and a few men aged 18 to 49 years were included in the cohort. For each donor, three plates each were used for CD4 naive and CD4 memory, two plates were used for CD8 naive, and one plate was used for CD8 memory. To estimate repertoire size and how much clonotype sharing occurs between individuals, the study deeply sequenced the blood TCR repertoires of roughly 5 healthy adults. Per donor, leukapheresis produced somewhere between about 0.85 and 9.5 billion PBMCs. Libraries were prepared and TCR repertoires were sequenced by different laboratories using diverse techniques, in order to increase sequencing depth and limit assay-specific biases. Broader findings and caveats from the paper: Across four donors, about 5.2% of naive CD4, 3% to 4% of naive CD8, 2% to 2.5% of memory CD4, and around 0.4% of memory CD8 clonotypes were shared. Naive subsets generally had larger estimated clonotype richness than memory subsets. Because the study included only a small number of donors, the genetic and exposure-history diversity represented was limited. Rarefaction of sorted-subset datasets indicated incomplete sequencing despite the large sequencing depth. Higher generation probabilities were observed for clonotypes shared by all four sorted-subset donors than for non-shared clonotypes. Sampling was restricted to blood, and TCR repertoires in tissue are likely to differ from TCR repertoires in blood. Pairwise subsampling indicated that sequencing depth was expected to affect the degree of clonotype sharing among donors.

The CDR3 numbers 14 residues from cysteine through phenylalanine. Kept here is only the CDR3 DNA, which spans 42 bases and is read in frame from base 1. CDR1 MDHEN and CDR2 SYDVKM were looked up in the germline V gene. V and J are trimmed by 6 bases and 4 bases, and the gene matches miss 8 bases of the junction. This chain is built from TRBV28 and TRBJ1-2; 7 middle bases align to TRBD1. Sequenced: naive CD4+ T cells sorted from blood. Read against the paper, the sample's cell subset or site label means: CD45RA+ positively selected. The sequence derives from a man aged 18-30 years in good health. The nucleotide sequence is TGTGCCAGCAGGGGACAGAGCACGCCCTATGGCTACACCTTC. Translated, this is CASRGQSTPYGYTF.